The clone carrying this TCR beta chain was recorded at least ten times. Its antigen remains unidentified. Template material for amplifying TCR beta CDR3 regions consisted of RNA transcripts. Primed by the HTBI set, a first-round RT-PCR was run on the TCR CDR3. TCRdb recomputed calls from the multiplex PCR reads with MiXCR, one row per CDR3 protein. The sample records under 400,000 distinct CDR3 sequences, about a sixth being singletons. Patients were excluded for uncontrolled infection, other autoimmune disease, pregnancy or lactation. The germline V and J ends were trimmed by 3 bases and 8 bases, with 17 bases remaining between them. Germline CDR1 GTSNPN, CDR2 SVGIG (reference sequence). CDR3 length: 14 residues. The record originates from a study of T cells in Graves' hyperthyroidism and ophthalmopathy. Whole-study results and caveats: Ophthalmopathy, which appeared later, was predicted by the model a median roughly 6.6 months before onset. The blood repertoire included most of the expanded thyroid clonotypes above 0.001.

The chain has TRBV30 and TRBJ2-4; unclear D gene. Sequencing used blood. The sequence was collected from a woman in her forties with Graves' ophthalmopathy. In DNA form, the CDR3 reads TGTGCCTGGAGGTCATTGGACGGTGTGGACATTCAGTACTTC. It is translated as CAWRSLDGVDIQYF.